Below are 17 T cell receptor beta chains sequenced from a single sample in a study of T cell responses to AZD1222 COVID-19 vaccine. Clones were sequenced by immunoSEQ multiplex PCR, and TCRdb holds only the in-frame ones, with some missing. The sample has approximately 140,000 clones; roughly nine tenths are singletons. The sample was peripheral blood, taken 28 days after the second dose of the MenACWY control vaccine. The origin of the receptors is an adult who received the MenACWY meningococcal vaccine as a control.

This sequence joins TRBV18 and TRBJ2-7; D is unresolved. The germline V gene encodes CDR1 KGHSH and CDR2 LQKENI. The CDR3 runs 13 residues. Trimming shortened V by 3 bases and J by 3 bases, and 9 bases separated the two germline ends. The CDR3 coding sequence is TGTGCCAGCTCACCTGGTCAGGACTACGAGCAGTACTTC. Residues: CASSPGQDYEQYF.

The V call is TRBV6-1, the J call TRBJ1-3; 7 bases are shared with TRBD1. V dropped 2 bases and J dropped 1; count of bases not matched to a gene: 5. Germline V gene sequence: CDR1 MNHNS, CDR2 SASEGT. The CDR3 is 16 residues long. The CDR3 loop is CASSEPQGGSGNTIYF. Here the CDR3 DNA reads TGTGCCAGCAGTGAACCCCAGGGGGGATCTGGAAACACCATATATTTT.

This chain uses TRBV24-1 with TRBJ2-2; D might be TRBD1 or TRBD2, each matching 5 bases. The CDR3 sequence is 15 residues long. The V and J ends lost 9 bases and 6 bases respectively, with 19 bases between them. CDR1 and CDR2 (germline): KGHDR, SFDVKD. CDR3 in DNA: TGTGCCACCCAGCAGAGGGGTTTAAGTTCCGGGGAGCTGTTTTTT. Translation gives CATQQRGLSSGELFF.

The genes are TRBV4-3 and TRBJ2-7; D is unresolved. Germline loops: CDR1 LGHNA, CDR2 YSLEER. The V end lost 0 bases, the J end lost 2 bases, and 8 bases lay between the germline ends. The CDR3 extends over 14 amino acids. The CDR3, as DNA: TGCGCCAGCAGCCAAGATTCAGGTACCTACGAGCAGTACTTC. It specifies CASSQDSGTYEQYF.

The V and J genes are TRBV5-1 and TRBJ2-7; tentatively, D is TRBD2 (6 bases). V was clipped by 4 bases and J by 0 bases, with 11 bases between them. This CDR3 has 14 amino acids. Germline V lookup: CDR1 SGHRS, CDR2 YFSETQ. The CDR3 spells CASSVSSDSYEQYF. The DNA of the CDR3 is TGCGCCAGCAGCGTTTCTAGCGACTCCTACGAGCAGTACTTC.

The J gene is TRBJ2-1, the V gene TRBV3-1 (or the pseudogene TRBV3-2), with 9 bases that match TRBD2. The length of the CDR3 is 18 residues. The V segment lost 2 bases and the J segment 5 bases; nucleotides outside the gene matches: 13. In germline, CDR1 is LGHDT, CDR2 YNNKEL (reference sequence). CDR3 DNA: TGTGCCAGCAGCCAATCGTATGGGGGACTAGCAGACGACAATGAGCAGTTCTTC. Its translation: CASSQSYGGLADDNEQFF.

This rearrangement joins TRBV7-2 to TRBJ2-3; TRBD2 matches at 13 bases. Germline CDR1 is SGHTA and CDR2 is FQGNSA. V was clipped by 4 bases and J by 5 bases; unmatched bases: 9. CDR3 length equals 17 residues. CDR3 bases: TGTGCCAGCAGCTCCGGACTAGCGGGGGTGCGGGGAGATACGCAGTATTTT. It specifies CASSSGLAGVRGDTQYF.

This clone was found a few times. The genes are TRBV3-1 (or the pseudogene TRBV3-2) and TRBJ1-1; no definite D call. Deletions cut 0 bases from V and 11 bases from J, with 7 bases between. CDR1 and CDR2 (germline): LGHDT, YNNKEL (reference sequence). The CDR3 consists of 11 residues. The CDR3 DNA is TGTGCCAGCAGCCAAGATAAGGTGGCTTTCTTT. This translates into CASSQDKVAFF.

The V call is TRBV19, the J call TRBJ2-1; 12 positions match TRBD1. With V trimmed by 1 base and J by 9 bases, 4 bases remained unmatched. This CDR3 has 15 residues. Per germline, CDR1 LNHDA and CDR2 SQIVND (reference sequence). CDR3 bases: TGTGCCAGTAGTATAGTCGGGACAGGGGGCCTTGAGCAGTTCTTC. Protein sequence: CASSIVGTGGLEQFF.

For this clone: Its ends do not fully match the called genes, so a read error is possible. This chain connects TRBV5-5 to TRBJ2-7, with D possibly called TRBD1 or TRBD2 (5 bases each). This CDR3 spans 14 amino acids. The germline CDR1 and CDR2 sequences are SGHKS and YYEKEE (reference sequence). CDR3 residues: CASNLGTDSYEQYF. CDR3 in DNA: TGTGCCAGCAACTTGGGGACGGATTCCTACGAGCAGTACTTC.

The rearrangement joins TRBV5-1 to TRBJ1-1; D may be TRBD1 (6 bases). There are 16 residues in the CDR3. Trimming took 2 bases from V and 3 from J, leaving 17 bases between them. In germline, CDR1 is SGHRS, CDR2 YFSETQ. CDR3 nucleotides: TGCGCCAGCAGCTTTAGGAGTTTGGGGGCGGACACTGAAGCTTTCTTT. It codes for CASSFRSLGADTEAFF.

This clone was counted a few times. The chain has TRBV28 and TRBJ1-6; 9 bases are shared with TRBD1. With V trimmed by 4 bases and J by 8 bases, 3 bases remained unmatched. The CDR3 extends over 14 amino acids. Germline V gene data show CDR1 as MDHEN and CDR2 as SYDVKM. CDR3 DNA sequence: TGTGCCAGCAGTTCGGGACAGGGATATTCACCCCTCCACTTT. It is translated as CASSSGQGYSPLHF.

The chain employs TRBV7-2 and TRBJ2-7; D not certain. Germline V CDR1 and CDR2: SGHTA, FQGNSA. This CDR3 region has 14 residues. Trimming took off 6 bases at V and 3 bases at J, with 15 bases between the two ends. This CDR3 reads CASRPMRHYYEQYF. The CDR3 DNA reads TGTGCCAGCAGACCAATGAGACACTACTACGAGCAGTACTTC.

DNA for the CDR3: TGTGCCAGCAGCAATGAGAATCAGCCCCAGCATTTT. Translating it yields CASSNENQPQHF. The chain employs TRBV7-9 and TRBJ1-5; D is ambiguous. The V end lost 5 bases, the J end lost 4 bases, and 6 bases lay between the germline ends. Germline V gene lookup returns CDR1 SEHNR and CDR2 FQNEAQ (reference sequence). There are 12 residues in the CDR3.

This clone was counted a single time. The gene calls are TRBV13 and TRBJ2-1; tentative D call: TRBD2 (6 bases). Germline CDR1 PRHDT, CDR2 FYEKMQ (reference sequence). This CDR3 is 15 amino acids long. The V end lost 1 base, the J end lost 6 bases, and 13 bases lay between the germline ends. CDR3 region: CASSLDQRASNEQFF. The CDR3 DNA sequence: TGTGCCAGCAGCTTAGATCAGCGGGCCTCCAATGAGCAGTTCTTC. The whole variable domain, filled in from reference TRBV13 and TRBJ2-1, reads AAGVIQSPRHLIKEKRETATLKCYPIPRHDTVYWYQQGPGQDPQFLISFYEKMQSDKGSIPDRFSAQQFSDYHSELNMSSLELGDSALYFCASSLDQRASNEQFFGPGTRLTVL.

The chain's CDR3 is CASSYGLNQETQYF. The CDR3 DNA reads as TGTGCCAGCAGCTATGGACTAAATCAAGAGACCCAGTACTTC. The chain recombines TRBV5-6 with TRBJ2-5; possibly TRBD2 for D (6 bases). The CDR3 spans 14 residues. V was cut by 3 bases and J by 2 bases, with 11 bases left in between. Germline V CDR1 and CDR2: SGHDT, YYEEEE. The whole variable domain, filled in from reference TRBV5-6 and TRBJ2-5, reads DAGVTQSPTHLIKTRGQQVTLRCSPKSGHDTVSWYQQALGQGPQFIFQYYEEEERQRGNFPDRFSGHQFPNYSSELNVNALLLGDSALYLCASSYGLNQETQYFGPGTRLLVL.

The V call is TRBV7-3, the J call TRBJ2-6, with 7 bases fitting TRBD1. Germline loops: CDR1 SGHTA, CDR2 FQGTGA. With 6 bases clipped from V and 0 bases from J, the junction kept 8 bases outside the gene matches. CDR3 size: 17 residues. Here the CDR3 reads CASRKGTDRSGANVLTF. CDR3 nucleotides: TGTGCCAGCAGGAAGGGGACAGATCGCTCTGGGGCCAACGTCCTGACTTTC.